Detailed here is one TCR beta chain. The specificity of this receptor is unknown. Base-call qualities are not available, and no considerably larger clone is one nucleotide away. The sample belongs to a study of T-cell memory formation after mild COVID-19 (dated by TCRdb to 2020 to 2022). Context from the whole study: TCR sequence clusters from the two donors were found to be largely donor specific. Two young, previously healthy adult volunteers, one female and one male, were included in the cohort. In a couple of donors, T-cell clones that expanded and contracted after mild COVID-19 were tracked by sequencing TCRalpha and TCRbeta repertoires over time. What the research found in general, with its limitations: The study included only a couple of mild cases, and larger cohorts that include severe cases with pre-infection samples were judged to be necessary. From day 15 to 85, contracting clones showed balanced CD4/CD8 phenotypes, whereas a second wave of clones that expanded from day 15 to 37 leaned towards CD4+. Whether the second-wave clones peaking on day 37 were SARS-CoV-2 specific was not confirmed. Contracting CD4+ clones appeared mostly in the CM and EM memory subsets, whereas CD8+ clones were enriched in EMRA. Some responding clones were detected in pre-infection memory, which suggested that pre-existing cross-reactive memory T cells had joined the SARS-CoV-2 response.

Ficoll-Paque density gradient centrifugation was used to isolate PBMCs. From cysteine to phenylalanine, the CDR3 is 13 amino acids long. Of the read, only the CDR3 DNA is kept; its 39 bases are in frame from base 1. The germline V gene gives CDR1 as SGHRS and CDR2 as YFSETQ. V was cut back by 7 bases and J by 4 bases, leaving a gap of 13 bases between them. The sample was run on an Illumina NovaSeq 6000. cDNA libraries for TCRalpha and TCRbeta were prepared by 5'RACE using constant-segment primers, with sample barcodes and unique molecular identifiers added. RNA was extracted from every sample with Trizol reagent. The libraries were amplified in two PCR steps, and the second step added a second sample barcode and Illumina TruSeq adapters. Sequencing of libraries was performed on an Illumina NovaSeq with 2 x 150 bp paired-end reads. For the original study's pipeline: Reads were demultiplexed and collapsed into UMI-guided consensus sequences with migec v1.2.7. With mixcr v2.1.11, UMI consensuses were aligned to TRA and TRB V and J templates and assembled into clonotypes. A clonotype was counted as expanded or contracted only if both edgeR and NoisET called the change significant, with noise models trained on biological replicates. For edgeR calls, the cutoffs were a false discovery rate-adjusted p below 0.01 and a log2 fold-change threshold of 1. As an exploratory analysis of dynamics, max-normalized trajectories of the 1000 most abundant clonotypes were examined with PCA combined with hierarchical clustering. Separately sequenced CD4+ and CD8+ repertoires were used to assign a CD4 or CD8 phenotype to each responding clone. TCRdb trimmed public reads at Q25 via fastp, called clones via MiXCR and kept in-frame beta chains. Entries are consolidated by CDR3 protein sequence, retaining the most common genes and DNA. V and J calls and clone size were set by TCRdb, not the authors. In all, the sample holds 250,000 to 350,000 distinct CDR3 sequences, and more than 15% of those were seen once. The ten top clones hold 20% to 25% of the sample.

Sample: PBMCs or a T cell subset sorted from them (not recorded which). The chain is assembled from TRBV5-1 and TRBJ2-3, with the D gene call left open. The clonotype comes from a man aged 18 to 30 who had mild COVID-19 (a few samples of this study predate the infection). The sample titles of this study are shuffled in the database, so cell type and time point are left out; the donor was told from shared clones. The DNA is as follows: TGCGCCAGCGGGGATTCGGAGTCAGATACGCAGTATTTT. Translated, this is CASGDSESDTQYF.